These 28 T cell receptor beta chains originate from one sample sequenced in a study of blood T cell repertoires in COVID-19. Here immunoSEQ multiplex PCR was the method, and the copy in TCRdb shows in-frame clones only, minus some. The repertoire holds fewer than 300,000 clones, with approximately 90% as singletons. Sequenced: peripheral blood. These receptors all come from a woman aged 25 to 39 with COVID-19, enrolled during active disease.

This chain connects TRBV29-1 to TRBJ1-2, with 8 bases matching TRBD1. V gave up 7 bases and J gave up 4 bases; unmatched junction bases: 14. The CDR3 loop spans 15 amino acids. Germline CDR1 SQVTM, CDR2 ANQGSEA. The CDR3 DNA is TGCAGCGATGGGACAGGTGATTTTGACTGCTATGGCTACACCTTC. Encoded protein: CSDGTGDFDCYGYTF. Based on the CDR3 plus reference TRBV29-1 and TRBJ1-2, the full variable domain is SAVISQKPSRDICQRGTSLTIQCQVDSQVTMMFWYRQQPGQSLTLIATANQGSEATYESGFVIDKFPISRPNLTFSTLTVSNMSPEDSSIYLCSDGTGDFDCYGYTFGSGTRLTVV.

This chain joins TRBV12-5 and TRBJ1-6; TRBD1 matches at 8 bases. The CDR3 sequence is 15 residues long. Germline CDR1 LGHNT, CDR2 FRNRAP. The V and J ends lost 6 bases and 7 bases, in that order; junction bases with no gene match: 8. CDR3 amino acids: CASGPGDRQNSPLHF. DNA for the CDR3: TGTGCTAGTGGACCGGGGGACAGGCAAAATTCACCCCTCCACTTT.

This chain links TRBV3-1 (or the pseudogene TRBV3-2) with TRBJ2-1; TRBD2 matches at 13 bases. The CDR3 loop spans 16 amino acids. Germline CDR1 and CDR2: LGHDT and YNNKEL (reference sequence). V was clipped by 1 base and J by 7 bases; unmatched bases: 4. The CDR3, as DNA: TGTGCCAGCAGCCAAGGGGGGACTAGCGGGGTAAATGAGCAGTTCTTC. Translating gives CASSQGGTSGVNEQFF.

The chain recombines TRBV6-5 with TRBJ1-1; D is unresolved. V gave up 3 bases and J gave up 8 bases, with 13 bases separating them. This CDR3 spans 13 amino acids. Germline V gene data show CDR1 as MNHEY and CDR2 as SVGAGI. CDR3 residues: CASSYLRGAEAFF. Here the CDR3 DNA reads TGTGCCAGCAGTTATTTACGGGGTGCAGAAGCTTTCTTT.

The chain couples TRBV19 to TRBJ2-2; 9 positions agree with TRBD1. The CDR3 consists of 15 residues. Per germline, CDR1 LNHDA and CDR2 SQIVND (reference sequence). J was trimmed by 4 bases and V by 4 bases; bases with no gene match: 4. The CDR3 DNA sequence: TGTGCCAGTAGTAACTCGGGACAGGGCACCGGGGAGCTGTTTTTT. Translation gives CASSNSGQGTGELFF.

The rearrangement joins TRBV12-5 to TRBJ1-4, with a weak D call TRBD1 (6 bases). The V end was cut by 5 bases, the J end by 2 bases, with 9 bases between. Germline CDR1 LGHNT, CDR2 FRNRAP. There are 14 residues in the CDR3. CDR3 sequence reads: CASGPGQTNEKLFF. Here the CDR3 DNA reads TGTGCTAGTGGTCCTGGACAGACTAATGAAAAACTGTTTTTT.

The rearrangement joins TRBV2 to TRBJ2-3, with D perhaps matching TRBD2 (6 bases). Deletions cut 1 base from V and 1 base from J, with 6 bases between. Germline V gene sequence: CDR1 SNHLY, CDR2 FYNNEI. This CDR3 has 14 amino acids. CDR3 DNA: TGTGCCAGCAGTGAAGGGGGGGGCACAGATACGCAGTATTTT. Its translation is CASSEGGGTDTQYF.

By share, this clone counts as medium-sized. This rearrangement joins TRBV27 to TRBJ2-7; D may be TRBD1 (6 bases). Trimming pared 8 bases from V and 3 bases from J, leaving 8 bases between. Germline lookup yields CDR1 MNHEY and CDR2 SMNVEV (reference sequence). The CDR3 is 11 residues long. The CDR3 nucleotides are TGTGCCAGCCGGGACAACTACGAGCAGTACTTC. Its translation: CASRDNYEQYF.

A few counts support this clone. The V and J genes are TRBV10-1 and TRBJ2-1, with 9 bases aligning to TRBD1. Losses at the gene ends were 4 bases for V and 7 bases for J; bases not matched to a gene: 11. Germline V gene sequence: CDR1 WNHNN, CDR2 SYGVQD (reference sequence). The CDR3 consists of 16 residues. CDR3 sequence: CASSAHDGTGFNEQFF. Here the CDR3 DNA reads TGCGCCAGCAGTGCTCATGATGGGACAGGGTTTAATGAGCAGTTCTTC.

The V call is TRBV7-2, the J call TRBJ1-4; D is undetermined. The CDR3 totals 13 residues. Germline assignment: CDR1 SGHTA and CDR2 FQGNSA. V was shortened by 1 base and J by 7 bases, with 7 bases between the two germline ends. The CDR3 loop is CASSLVYGEKLFF. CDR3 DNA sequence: TGTGCCAGCAGCTTAGTCTACGGTGAAAAACTGTTTTTT.

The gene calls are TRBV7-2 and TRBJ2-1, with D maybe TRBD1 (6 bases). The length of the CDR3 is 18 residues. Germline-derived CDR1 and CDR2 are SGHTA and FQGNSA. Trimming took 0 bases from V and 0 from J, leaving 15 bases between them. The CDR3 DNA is TGTGCCAGCAGCTTAGCGGCAACAGGGTTTAGCTCCTACAATGAGCAGTTCTTC. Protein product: CASSLAATGFSSYNEQFF.

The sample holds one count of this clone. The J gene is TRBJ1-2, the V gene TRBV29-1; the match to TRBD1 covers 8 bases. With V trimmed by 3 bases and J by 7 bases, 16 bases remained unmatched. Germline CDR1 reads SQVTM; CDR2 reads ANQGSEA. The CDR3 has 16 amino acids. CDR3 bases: TGCAGCGTTGATTCCGGACAGGGAAGAGAGGTTGCTGGCTACACCTTC. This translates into CSVDSGQGREVAGYTF.

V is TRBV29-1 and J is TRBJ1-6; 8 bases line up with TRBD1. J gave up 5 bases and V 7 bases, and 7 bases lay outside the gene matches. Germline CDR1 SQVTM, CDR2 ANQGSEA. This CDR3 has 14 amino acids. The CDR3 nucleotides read TGCAGCGCCGGACAGGGAGCTGATAATTCACCCCTCCACTTT. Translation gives CSAGQGADNSPLHF.

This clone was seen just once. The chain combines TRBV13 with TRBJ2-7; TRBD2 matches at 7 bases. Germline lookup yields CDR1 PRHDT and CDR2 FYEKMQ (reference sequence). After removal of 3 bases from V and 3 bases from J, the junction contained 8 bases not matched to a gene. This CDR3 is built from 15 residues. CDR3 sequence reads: CASSLSSGVNYEQYF. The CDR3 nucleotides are TGTGCCAGCAGCTTGTCTAGCGGAGTTAACTACGAGCAGTACTTC.

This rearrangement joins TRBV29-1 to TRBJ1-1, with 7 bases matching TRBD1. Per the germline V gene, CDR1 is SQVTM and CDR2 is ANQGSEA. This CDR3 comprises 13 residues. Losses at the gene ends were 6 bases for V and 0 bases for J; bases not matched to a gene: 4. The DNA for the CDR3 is TGCAGCGTGGGGGGACAGATGAACACTGAAGCTTTCTTT. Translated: CSVGGQMNTEAFF.

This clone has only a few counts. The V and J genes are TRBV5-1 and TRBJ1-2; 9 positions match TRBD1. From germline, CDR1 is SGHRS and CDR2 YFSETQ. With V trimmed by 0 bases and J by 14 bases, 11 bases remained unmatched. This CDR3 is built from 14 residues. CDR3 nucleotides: TGCGCCAGCAGCTTGGACACAACTCGACAGGGGGGTACCTTC. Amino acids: CASSLDTTRQGGTF. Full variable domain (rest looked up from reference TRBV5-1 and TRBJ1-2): KAGVTQTPRYLIKTRGQQVTLSCSPISGHRSVSWYQQTPGQGLQFLFEYFSETQRNKGNFPGRFSGRQFSNSRSEMNVSTLELGDSALYLCASSLDTTRQGGTFGSGTRLTVV.

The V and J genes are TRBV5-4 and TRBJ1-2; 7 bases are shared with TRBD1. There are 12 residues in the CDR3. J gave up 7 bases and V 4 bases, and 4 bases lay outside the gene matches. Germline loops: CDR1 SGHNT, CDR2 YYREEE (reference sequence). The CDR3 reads CASSVTGSGYTF. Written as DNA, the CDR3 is TGTGCCAGCAGCGTGACAGGGAGTGGCTACACCTTC.

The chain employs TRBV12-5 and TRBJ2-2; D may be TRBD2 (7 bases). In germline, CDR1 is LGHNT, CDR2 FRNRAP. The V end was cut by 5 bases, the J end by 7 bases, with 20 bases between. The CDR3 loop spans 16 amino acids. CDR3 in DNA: TGTGCTAGTGGTACCAATCGGGGGGCGCGGAGCGGGGAGCTGTTTTTT. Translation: CASGTNRGARSGELFF.

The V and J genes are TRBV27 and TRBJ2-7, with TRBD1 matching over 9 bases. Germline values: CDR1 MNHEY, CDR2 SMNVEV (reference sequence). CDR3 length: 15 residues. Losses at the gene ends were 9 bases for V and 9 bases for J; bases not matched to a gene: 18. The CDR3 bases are TGTGCCAGTACTAGGACCGGACAGGGGATGGTTCGGCAGTACTTC. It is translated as CASTRTGQGMVRQYF.

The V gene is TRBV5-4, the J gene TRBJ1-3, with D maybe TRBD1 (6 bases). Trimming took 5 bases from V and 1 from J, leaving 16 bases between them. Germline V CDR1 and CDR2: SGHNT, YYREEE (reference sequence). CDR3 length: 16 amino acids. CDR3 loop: CASSTGQRFSGNTIYF. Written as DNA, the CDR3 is TGTGCCAGCAGTACTGGACAGAGATTTTCTGGAAACACCATATATTTT.

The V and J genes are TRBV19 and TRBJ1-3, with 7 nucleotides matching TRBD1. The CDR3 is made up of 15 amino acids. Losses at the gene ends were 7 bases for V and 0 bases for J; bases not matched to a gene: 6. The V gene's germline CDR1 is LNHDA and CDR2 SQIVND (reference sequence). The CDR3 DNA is TGTGCCAGTAATACCAACAGGGGCTCTGGAAACACCATATATTTT. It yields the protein CASNTNRGSGNTIYF.

The CDR3 sequence is CASSGAQGLSTDTQYF. In DNA, the CDR3 is TGTGCCAGCAGCGGCGCTCAGGGGCTTAGCACAGATACGCAGTATTTT. The chain carries TRBV7-9 and TRBJ2-3; D possibly corresponds to TRBD1 (6 bases). CDR1 SEHNR and CDR2 FQNEAQ come from the germline V gene (reference sequence). The CDR3 is 16 residues long. Trimming shortened V by 5 bases and J by 0 bases, and 15 bases separated the two germline ends. Variable domain in full (rest from reference TRBV7-9 and TRBJ2-3): DTGVSQNPRHKITKRGQNVTFRCDPISEHNRLYWYRQTLGQGPEFLTYFQNEAQLEKSRLLSDRFSAERPKGSFSTLEIQRTEQGDSAMYLCASSGAQGLSTDTQYFGPGTRLTVL.

The CDR3, as DNA: TGTGCCAGCAGCCTTATCCTAGCGCCCGGGGAGCTGTTTTTT. Translating it yields CASSLILAPGELFF. The gene calls are TRBV7-9 and TRBJ2-2; perhaps TRBD2 as D (6 bases). This CDR3 region has 14 residues. Per germline, CDR1 SEHNR and CDR2 FQNEAQ (reference sequence). The V end was cut by 5 bases, the J end by 6 bases, with 13 bases between.

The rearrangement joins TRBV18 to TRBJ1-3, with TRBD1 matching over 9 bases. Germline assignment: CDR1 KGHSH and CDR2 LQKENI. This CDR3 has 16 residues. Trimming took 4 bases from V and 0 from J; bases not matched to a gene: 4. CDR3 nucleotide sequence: TGTGCCAGCTCACAGGAGACAGGGGGCTCTGGAAACACCATATATTTT. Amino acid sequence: CASSQETGGSGNTIYF.

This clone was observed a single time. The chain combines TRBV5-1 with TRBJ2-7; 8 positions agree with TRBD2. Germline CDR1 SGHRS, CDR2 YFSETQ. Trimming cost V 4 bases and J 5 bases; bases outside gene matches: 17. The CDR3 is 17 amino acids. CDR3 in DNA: TGCGCCAGCAGCGAATCCCCCACTAGCGGCCAGGTACACGAGCAGTACTTC. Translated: CASSESPTSGQVHEQYF.

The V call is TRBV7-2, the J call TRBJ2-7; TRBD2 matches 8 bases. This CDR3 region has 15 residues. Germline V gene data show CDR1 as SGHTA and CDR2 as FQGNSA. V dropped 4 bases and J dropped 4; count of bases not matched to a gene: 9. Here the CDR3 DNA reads TGTGCCAGCAGCTCGCCGTCGACTAGCGTATACGAGCAGTACTTC. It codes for CASSSPSTSVYEQYF.

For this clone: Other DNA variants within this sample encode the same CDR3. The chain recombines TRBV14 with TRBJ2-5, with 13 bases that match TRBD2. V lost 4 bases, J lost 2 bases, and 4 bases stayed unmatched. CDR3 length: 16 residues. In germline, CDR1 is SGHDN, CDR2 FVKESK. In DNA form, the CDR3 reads TGTGCCAGCAGCCCGGGACTAGCGGGACGACAAGAGACCCAGTACTTC. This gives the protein CASSPGLAGRQETQYF.

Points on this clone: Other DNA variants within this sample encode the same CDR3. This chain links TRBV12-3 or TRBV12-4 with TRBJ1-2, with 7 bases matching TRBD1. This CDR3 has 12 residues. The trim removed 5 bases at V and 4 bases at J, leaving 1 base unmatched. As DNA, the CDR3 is TGTGCCAGCAGTCAGGGGGGCTATGGCTACACCTTC. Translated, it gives CASSQGGYGYTF.